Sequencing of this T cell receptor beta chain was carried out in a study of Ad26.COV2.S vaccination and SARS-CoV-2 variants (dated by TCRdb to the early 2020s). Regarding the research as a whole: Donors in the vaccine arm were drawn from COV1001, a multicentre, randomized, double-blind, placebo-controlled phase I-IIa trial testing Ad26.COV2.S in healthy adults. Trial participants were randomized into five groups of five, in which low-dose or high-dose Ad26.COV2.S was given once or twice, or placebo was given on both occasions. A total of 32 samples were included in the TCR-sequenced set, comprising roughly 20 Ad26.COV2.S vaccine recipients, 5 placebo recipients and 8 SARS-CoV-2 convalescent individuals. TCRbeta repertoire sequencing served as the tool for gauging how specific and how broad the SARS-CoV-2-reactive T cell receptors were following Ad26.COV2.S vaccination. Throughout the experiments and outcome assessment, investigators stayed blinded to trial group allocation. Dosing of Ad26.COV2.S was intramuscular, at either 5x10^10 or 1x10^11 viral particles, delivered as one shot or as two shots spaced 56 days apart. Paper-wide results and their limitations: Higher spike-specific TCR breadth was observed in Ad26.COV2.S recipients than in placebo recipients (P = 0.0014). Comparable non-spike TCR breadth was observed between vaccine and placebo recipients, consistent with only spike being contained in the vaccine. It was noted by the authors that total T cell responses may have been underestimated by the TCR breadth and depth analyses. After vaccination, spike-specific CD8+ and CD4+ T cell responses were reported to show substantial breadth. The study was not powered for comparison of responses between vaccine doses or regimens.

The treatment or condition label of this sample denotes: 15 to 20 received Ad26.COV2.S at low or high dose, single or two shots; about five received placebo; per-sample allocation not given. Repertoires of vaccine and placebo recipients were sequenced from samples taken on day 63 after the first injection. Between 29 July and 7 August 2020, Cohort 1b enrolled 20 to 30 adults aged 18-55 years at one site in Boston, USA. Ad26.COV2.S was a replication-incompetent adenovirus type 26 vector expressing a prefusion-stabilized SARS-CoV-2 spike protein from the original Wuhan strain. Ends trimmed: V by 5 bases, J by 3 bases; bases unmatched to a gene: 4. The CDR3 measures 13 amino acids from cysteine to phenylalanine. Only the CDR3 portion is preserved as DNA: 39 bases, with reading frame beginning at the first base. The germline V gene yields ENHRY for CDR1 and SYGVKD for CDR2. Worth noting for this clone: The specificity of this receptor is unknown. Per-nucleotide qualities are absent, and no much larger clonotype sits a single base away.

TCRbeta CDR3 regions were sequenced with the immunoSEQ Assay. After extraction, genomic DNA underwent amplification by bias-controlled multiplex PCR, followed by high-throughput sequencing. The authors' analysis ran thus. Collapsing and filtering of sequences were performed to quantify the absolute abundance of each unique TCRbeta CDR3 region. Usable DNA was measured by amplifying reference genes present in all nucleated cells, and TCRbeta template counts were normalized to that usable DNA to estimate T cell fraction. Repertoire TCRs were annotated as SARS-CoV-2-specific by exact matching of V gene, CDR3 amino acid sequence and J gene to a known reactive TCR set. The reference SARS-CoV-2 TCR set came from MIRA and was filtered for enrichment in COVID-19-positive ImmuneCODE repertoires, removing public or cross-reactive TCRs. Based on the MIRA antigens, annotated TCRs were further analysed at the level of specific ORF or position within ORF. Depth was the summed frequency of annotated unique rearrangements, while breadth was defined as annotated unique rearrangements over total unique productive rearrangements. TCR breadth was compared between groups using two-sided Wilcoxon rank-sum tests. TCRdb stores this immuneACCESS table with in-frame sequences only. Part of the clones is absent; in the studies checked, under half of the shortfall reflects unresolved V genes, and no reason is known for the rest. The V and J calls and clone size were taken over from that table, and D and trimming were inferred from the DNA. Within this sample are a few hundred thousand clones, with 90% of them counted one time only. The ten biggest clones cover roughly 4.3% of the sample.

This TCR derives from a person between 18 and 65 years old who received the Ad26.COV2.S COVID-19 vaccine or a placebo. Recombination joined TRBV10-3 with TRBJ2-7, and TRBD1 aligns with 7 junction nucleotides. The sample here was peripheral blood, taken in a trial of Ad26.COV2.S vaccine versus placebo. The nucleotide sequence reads TGTGCCATCAGTCCGGGACAGCTCTACGAGCAGTACTTC. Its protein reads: CAISPGQLYEQYF.